This passage covers 5 T cell receptor beta chains from one sample sequenced in a study of regulatory T cells in long-lasting Graves disease. Relying on iRepertoire HTBI primers and Arm-PCR of CDR3 regions, the team built TCR beta libraries. TCRdb independently ran MiXCR on the multiplex PCR reads; one entry per CDR3 protein. The sample has 450,000 to 600,000 distinct CDR3 sequences; approximately 12% are singletons. Described time point: newly diagnosed GD, antithyroid drugs for less than 3 months. The TCR library was prepared using RNA isolated from PBMCs. The same sample was also studied in work on T cells in Graves' hyperthyroidism and ophthalmopathy.

Sequencing was performed on peripheral blood mononuclear cells (PBMCs), taken at new diagnosis, from a patient treated with antithyroid drugs. These receptors all stem from a man in his thirties or forties with Graves disease.

This clonotype was counted many times. V usage is TRBV10-3 and J usage is TRBJ2-7; D might be TRBD1 (5 bases). V was shortened by 0 bases and J by 1 base, with 13 bases between the two germline ends. The CDR3 contains 16 residues. Germline V gives CDR1 ENHRY, CDR2 SYGVKD. CDR3 sequence: CAISESGLRQSYEQYF. For the CDR3, the DNA is TGTGCCATCAGTGAGTCGGGGTTGAGACAGTCCTACGAGCAGTACTTC.

This clonotype was recorded a few times. The V gene is TRBV18, the J gene TRBJ1-5, with TRBD1 as a possible D gene (6 bases). The CDR3 sequence is 16 residues long. Trimming removed 3 bases from V and 6 bases from J, with 18 bases in between. Germline V gene lookup returns CDR1 KGHSH and CDR2 LQKENI. CDR3 protein: CASSPNRESWVQPQHF. The CDR3 DNA follows: TGTGCCAGCTCACCGAACAGGGAGTCATGGGTTCAGCCCCAGCATTTT.

As concerns this clonotype: Since a much larger clone is just one base distant, this may be a read error. The chain links TRBV2 to TRBJ2-5; perhaps TRBD2 as D (6 bases). Germline V gene sequence: CDR1 SNHLY, CDR2 FYNNEI. This CDR3 comprises 12 residues. CDR3 DNA: TGTACCTCATTGGGGGGTCTGGGGACCCAGTACTTC. Protein sequence: CTSLGGLGTQYF.

As regards this clonotype: This could be a read error, since a much larger clone is one nucleotide away. The V call is TRBV6-2 or TRBV6-3, the J call TRBJ1-4; 8 bases fit TRBD1. CDR1 is MNHEY, CDR2 SVGEGT, per germline. The CDR3 spans 15 residues. Here the CDR3 DNA reads TGTGCCAGCAGTGACCAGGGGGCGAGTAATGGAAAACTGTTTTTT. It translates to CASSDQGASNGKLFF.

The chain employs TRBV4-2 and TRBJ2-1, with TRBD2 identical over 10 bases. The CDR3 covers 17 residues. V was clipped by 1 base and J by 4 bases; unmatched bases: 7. Germline values: CDR1 LGHNA, CDR2 YNFKEQ. This CDR3 is CASSQGRLAGKYNEQFF. The CDR3 nucleotides read TGTGCCAGCAGCCAAGGACGACTAGCGGGTAAATACAATGAGCAGTTCTTC.